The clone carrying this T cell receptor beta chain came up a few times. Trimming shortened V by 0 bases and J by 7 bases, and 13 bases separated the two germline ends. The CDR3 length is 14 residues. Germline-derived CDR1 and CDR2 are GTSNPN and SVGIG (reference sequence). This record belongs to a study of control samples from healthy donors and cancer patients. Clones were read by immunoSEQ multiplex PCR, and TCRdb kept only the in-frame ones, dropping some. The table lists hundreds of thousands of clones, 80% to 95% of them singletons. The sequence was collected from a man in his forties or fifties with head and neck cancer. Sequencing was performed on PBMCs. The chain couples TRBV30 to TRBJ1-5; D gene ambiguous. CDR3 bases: TGTGCCTGGAGTGTGGGCAGCCTCAAGCAGCCCCAGCATTTT. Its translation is CAWSVGSLKQPQHF. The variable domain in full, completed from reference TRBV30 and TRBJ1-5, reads SQTIHQWPATLVQPVGSPLSLECTVEGTSNPNLYWYRQAAGRGLQLLFYSVGIGQISSEVPQNLSASRPQDRQFILSSKKLLLSDSGFYLCAWSVGSLKQPQHFGDGTRLSIL.